These T cell receptor beta chains were read from a single sample in a study of blood T cell repertoires in COVID-19. The protocol was immunoSEQ multiplex PCR, while the TCRdb copy is restricted to in-frame clones and leaves out a portion. The sample gives just over 90,000 clones, around 90% of which show up once; roughly 1.5% is in the top ten. Sequencing was performed on peripheral blood. The source is a human donor with active COVID-19. The donor label of this sample is uncertain. Both conserved end residues are part of each CDR3. The D gene is left open where the match is weak. Clone size is stated in some rows and not others, as once, few, many or a class when expanded.

V gene,clone size,J gene,D gene,CDR3 DNA,CDR3 protein
TRBV5-1,-,TRBJ2-7,TRBD1,TGCGCCAGCAGCCTCCAAAAGGGGACAGGAGGCTACGAGCAGTACTTC,CASSLQKGTGGYEQYF
TRBV29-1,-,TRBJ2-5,-,TGCAGCGCCGAAGGACAGACTCAAGAGACCCAGTACTTC,CSAEGQTQETQYF
TRBV15,-,TRBJ1-1,-,TGTGCCACCAGCAGGGTACGGGGGGCGGCTTTTAACACTGAAGCTTTCTTT,CATSRVRGAAFNTEAFF
TRBV7-2,-,TRBJ2-7,TRBD2,TGTGCCAGCAGCTCGAGGACTAGCGGGGGGATCGAGCAGTACTTC,CASSSRTSGGIEQYF
TRBV29-1,-,TRBJ1-1,TRBD1,TGCAGCGCAACTGACAGGGCCAGACCTAGGACTGAAGCTTTCTTT,CSATDRARPRTEAFF
TRBV12-3/TRBV12-4,-,TRBJ2-7,-,TGTGCCAGCAGCAAAAGGAGGGATCGCGAGCAGTACTTC,CASSKRRDREQYF
TRBV9,-,TRBJ2-7,TRBD2,TGTGCCAGCAGCCGCGGGGGGGTTGGGGAGGAGCAGTACTTC,CASSRGGVGEEQYF
TRBV27,-,TRBJ2-3,-,TGTGCCAGCAGTTTTTGGAGGGCAGATACGCAGTATTTT,CASSFWRADTQYF
TRBV19,-,TRBJ1-1,-,TGTGCCAGTAGTATAGGGCGGCGGGCTGAAGCTTTCTTT,CASSIGRRAEAFF
TRBV21-1,-,TRBJ2-7,-,TGTGCCAGCAGCAAAGAGGGGGTTACCTACGAGCAGTACTTC,CASSKEGVTYEQYF
TRBV28,-,TRBJ1-2,-,TGTGCCAGCACCCCCCGGCCGGGGAACTATGGCTACACCTTC,CASTPRPGNYGYTF
TRBV7-9,-,TRBJ2-1,TRBD1,TGTGCCAGCAGCTTAGCACAGGGGACCTACAATGAGCAGTTCTTC,CASSLAQGTYNEQFF
TRBV4-3,-,TRBJ1-1,-,TGCGCCAGCAGCCAAGTCGCGGGGACGGTGAACACTGAAGCTTTCTTT,CASSQVAGTVNTEAFF
TRBV6-5,-,TRBJ1-1,TRBD1,TGTGCCAGCGGCACCGGGACAGCGAACACTGAAGCTTTCTTT,CASGTGTANTEAFF
TRBV12-5,-,TRBJ2-7,-,TGTGCTAGTGGTATTGACCGGGACGGAGGGGTCTACGAGCAGTACTTC,CASGIDRDGGVYEQYF
TRBV29-1,-,TRBJ2-7,-,TGCAGCGTTCCAAAGCAAGGGGCTTCCTACGAGCAGTACTTC,CSVPKQGASYEQYF
TRBV4-3,-,TRBJ2-7,-,TGCGCCAGCAGCCAAGATGGGGGGATCTACGAGCAGTACTTC,CASSQDGGIYEQYF
TRBV5-1,-,TRBJ1-6,-,TGCGCCAGCAGCTTGTCGGCGCTGGGCAGGGATTCACCCCTCCACTTT,CASSLSALGRDSPLHF
TRBV3-1/TRBV3-2,-,TRBJ2-3,-,TGTGCCAGCAGCCAAGATCGAGGAGGGGGGGCGTCAGATACGCAGTATTTT,CASSQDRGGGASDTQYF
TRBV5-1,-,TRBJ2-7,TRBD1,TGCGCCAGCAGCTTGTCCACATCCACAGGGGCGTTAGACCACGAGCAGTACTTC,CASSLSTSTGALDHEQYF
TRBV11-3,once,TRBJ1-1,-,TGTGCCAGCAGCTTAGACAGGGGCACTGAAGCTTTCTTT,CASSLDRGTEAFF
TRBV7-2,-,TRBJ1-1,-,TGTGCCAGCAGCCCCGGACAGAACACTGAAGCTTTCTTT,CASSPGQNTEAFF
TRBV3-1/TRBV3-2,-,TRBJ1-3,-,TGTGCCAGCAGCCAAGAGTTTTGGGGGACAGGAAACACCATATATTTT,CASSQEFWGTGNTIYF
TRBV28,few,TRBJ2-7,TRBD2,TGTGCCAGCAGTAACGGGGGACTAGCGAACGAGCAGTACTTC,CASSNGGLANEQYF
TRBV9,-,TRBJ1-2,TRBD1,TGTGCCAGCAGCGCCGGGACAGGGGGCTTGACGGGCTACACCTTC,CASSAGTGGLTGYTF
TRBV7-9,-,TRBJ2-2,-,TGTGCCAGCAGACGGACGGCTCGGGGCACCGGGGAGCTGTTTTTT,CASRRTARGTGELFF
TRBV7-8,once,TRBJ2-5,TRBD2,TGTGCCAGCAGCATACAGCGGGGGAAAGAGACCCAGTACTTC,CASSIQRGKETQYF